This T cell receptor (beta chain) was retrieved from a study of identifying expanded T cells in peripheral blood. Whole-study findings and limits: Across healthy donors, higher total template counts meant significantly greater roughly two-week count variance.

Germline CDR1 MNHEY, CDR2 SVGAGI. Trimming removed 6 bases from V and 3 bases from J, with 14 bases in between. The CDR3 extends over 14 amino acids. Repertoires were generated with immunoSEQ multiplex PCR, while TCRdb's copy carries only in-frame clones and drops some. The table records about 58,000 clones, roughly nine tenths of them present only once. Concerning this clone itself: Antigen unknown.

The sample comprised blood. The chain recombines TRBV6-5 with TRBJ2-5; the D gene could be TRBD1 or TRBD2 (5 bases each). The sequence came from a person aged 18 to 70 in good health. The CDR3 sequence: CASSSPLGEETQYF. Written as DNA, the CDR3 is TGTGCCAGCAGCTCACCCTTGGGGGAAGAGACCCAGTACTTC.